These 4 T cell receptor beta chains were all obtained from the same sample, sequenced in a study of shared clonotypes between healthy human individuals. Naive CD8 cells comprised CD45RO-negative, CCR7-positively selected cells, excluding terminally differentiated effector memory CD45RA+ cells. The table came from immunoSEQ multiplex PCR; TCRdb's copy has only in-frame clones and leaves some out. The table shows millions of clones, with 85% to 95% occurring only once. Sequenced: naive CD8+ T cells sorted from blood. These receptors all stem from a man between 18 and 35 years old in good health.

The chain recombines TRBV10-3 with TRBJ1-2; tentative D call: TRBD1 (5 bases). The ends were cut back, 4 bases at V and 4 bases at J, with 10 bases in the middle. From germline, CDR1 is ENHRY and CDR2 SYGVKD. The CDR3 is 13 amino acids. For the CDR3, the DNA is TGTGCCATCAGTGGAGGGACGGTCTATGGCTACACCTTC. Translation gives CAISGGTVYGYTF.

V and J are TRBV7-6 and TRBJ1-3; a weak D match, TRBD1 (5 bases). CDR1 and CDR2 (germline): SGHVS, FNYEAQ. The CDR3 sequence is 15 residues long. V was clipped by 2 bases and J by 0 bases, with 8 bases between them. The chain's CDR3 is CASSLLTGSGNTIYF. In DNA, the CDR3 is TGTGCCAGCAGCTTACTCACAGGCTCTGGAAACACCATATATTTT.

The chain combines TRBV5-1 with TRBJ2-2; D is tentatively TRBD1 or TRBD2 (5 bases each). V was shortened by 4 bases and J by 6 bases, with 16 bases between the two germline ends. This CDR3 has 15 residues. CDR1 is SGHRS and CDR2 is YFSETQ in the germline V gene. The CDR3 region is CASSIRDPGPGELFF. The CDR3 region has the DNA TGCGCCAGCAGCATCCGGGACCCCGGACCCGGGGAGCTGTTTTTT.

The chain employs TRBV9 and TRBJ1-1, with TRBD1 as a possible D gene (5 bases). The CDR3 covers 13 residues. V was clipped by 7 bases and J by 2 bases, with 12 bases between them. Germline CDR1 is SGDLS and CDR2 is YYNGEE. CDR3 loop: CASGGRANTEAFF. In nucleotides, the CDR3 is TGTGCCAGCGGCGGCAGGGCTAACACTGAAGCTTTCTTT.